These 29 T cell receptor beta chains originate from one sample sequenced in a study of T cell changes during pregnancy in multiple sclerosis. Sequenced by immunoSEQ multiplex PCR; TCRdb stores in-frame clones only, minus some. The sample records just over 80,000 clones, about 95% being singletons. Source: peripheral blood, taken in the second trimester of pregnancy. Receptor source: a female donor with multiple sclerosis, enrolled in a pregnancy study.

This clone came up once. The chain's CDR3 is CASSLEIRGTEQFF. As DNA, the CDR3 is TGTGCCAGCAGCTTAGAGATCCGGGGAACAGAGCAGTTCTTC. This sequence joins TRBV7-8 and TRBJ2-1, with D possibly matching TRBD2 (5 bases). Germline V CDR1 and CDR2: SGHVS, FQNEAQ. Deletions cut 1 base from V and 10 bases from J, with 14 bases between. This CDR3 has 14 amino acids.

This clone has just one count. The rearrangement joins TRBV29-1 to TRBJ2-3, with D maybe TRBD1 (6 bases). Germline lookup yields CDR1 SQVTM and CDR2 ANQGSEA. The CDR3 is made up of 14 amino acids. V gave up 0 bases and J gave up 4 bases, with 11 bases separating them. CDR3 bases: TGCAGCGTTGAAGATCGACAGGTTGCAGATACGCAGTATTTT. This encodes CSVEDRQVADTQYF.

The chain is built from TRBV4-1 and TRBJ2-7; 13 bases align to TRBD2. Germline assignment: CDR1 MGHRA and CDR2 YSYEKL. The length of the CDR3 is 17 residues. The ends lost 0 bases at V and 3 bases at J; junction bases unmatched: 5. The CDR3 reads CASSQETSGRSYYEQYF. In DNA, the CDR3 is TGCGCCAGCAGCCAAGAGACTAGCGGGAGGTCCTACTACGAGCAGTACTTC.

V is TRBV7-6 and J is TRBJ2-1, with 10 bases fitting TRBD1. Germline-derived CDR1 and CDR2 are SGHVS and FNYEAQ. The trim removed 3 bases at V and 8 bases at J, leaving 10 bases unmatched. This CDR3 has 16 residues. The CDR3 spells CASSLTGGAGFDEQFF. The DNA of the CDR3 is TGTGCCAGCAGCTTGACAGGGGGCGCGGGCTTCGATGAGCAGTTCTTC.

The V call is TRBV2, the J call TRBJ2-5; 7 nucleotides line up with TRBD2. Germline CDR1 and CDR2: SNHLY and FYNNEI. CDR3 length: 15 residues. Losses at the gene ends were 4 bases for V and 2 bases for J; bases not matched to a gene: 7. The CDR3 DNA is TGTGCCAGCAGTGGGTCTAGCGGAATTCAAGAGACCCAGTACTTC. Its protein product is CASSGSSGIQETQYF. The variable domain in full, with the rest retrieved from reference TRBV2 and TRBJ2-5, is EPEVTQTPSHQVTQMGQEVILRCVPISNHLYFYWYRQILGQKVEFLVSFYNNEISEKSEIFDDQFSVERPDGSNFTLKIRSTKLEDSAMYFCASSGSSGIQETQYFGPGTRLLVL.

The rearrangement uses TRBV10-3 and TRBJ2-2, with a weak D call TRBD1 (7 bases). The CDR3 runs to 15 residues. Per the germline V gene, CDR1 is ENHRY and CDR2 is SYGVKD. Trimming stripped 6 bases from V and 5 bases from J, with 16 bases between. In nucleotides, the CDR3 is TGTGCCATCAGGGGCGGGGACAGACCAACCGGGGAGCTGTTTTTT. Translated: CAIRGGDRPTGELFF.

The CDR3 region has the DNA TGCAGCGTCGCGTCTACAGGGGGCGCGCTCTCTGGGGCCAACGTCCTGACTTTC. Protein sequence: CSVASTGGALSGANVLTF. The chain employs TRBV29-1 and TRBJ2-6; the match to TRBD1 covers 9 bases. V shed 6 bases, J shed 0 bases, and the junction held 12 bases outside the gene matches. The CDR3 spans 18 residues. Germline V gene lookup returns CDR1 SQVTM and CDR2 ANQGSEA.

The J gene is TRBJ1-2, the V gene TRBV6-1, with TRBD1 matching 10 bases. This CDR3 has 17 amino acids. Germline CDR1 reads MNHNS; CDR2 reads SASEGT. The trim removed 2 bases at V and 7 bases at J, leaving 13 bases unmatched. The CDR3 region has the DNA TGTGCCAGCAGTGAACTACCGACAGGGGGCCGGTATGGTGGCTACACCTTC. Residues: CASSELPTGGRYGGYTF.

V and J are TRBV27 and TRBJ2-7; 14 bases line up with TRBD2. Germline V gene sequence: CDR1 MNHEY, CDR2 SMNVEV (reference sequence). The CDR3 is 14 residues long. V trimming: 4 bases; J trimming: 6 bases; junction bases outside the gene matches: 2. The CDR3 loop is CASSSGLAGVEQYF. For the CDR3, the DNA is TGTGCCAGCAGTTCGGGACTAGCGGGGGTCGAGCAGTACTTC.

The rearrangement joins TRBV5-1 to TRBJ2-4; 9 bases agree with TRBD2. From germline, CDR1 is SGHRS and CDR2 YFSETQ. V lost 4 bases to trimming and J lost 9 bases; unmatched junction nucleotides: 8. The CDR3 is made up of 14 amino acids. DNA of the CDR3: TGCGCCAGCAGCCCTCAGACTAGCGGAGGCATTCAGTACTTC. It yields the protein CASSPQTSGGIQYF.

This CDR3 is CASSLTLSGRGRSQNTGELFF. The CDR3 DNA follows: TGTGCCAGCAGCTTAACTCTCTCGGGCAGGGGTAGATCCCAGAACACCGGGGAGCTGTTTTTT. V and J are TRBV7-6 and TRBJ2-2; a possible D gene is TRBD1 (6 bases). Germline V gene lookup returns CDR1 SGHVS and CDR2 FNYEAQ. V was trimmed by 2 bases and J by 1 base, leaving 26 bases between them. The CDR3 runs 21 residues.

This clone was counted once. The V and J genes are TRBV4-1 and TRBJ2-1; TRBD2 matches at 13 bases. V was clipped by 2 bases and J by 7 bases; unmatched bases: 5. This CDR3 is 16 amino acids long. The germline V gene has CDR1 MGHRA and CDR2 YSYEKL. CDR3 region: CASSQLGTSGANEQFF. The CDR3 DNA sequence: TGCGCCAGCAGCCAACTCGGGACTAGCGGGGCAAATGAGCAGTTCTTC.

J is TRBJ2-3 and V is TRBV29-1; 7 nucleotides align to TRBD1. Trimming at V came to 7 bases and at J to 4 bases, leaving 5 bases not matched to a gene. Germline V gene data show CDR1 as SQVTM and CDR2 as ANQGSEA. The CDR3 sequence is 12 residues long. CDR3 nucleotides: TGCAGCGAACGACAGGGCTCAGATACGCAGTATTTT. Its protein is CSERQGSDTQYF.

For the CDR3, the DNA is TGTGCCAGCAGCCGAAGGGGGGGGGCTGGTGGTGAAAAACTGTTTTTT. This codes for CASSRRGGAGGEKLFF. The rearrangement links TRBV5-4 to TRBJ1-4, with D maybe TRBD1 (6 bases). Trimming removed 4 bases at V and 7 bases at J, with 20 bases between. Germline CDR1 and CDR2: SGHNT and YYREEE (reference sequence). The CDR3 has 16 amino acids.

This clone was observed a single time. The rearrangement joins TRBV19 to TRBJ1-5; 7 bases map to TRBD1. The length of the CDR3 is 15 residues. Per the germline V gene, CDR1 is LNHDA and CDR2 is SQIVND (reference sequence). The V segment lost 10 bases and the J segment 2 bases; nucleotides outside the gene matches: 11. CDR3 protein: CATKYVTGGNQPQHF. The CDR3 nucleotides are TGTGCCACCAAGTACGTTACAGGGGGCAATCAGCCCCAGCATTTT.

J is TRBJ1-1 and V is TRBV11-2; the D gene is possibly TRBD1 (6 bases). V shed 4 bases and J shed 4 bases, with 16 bases lying between them. This CDR3 comprises 15 residues. Germline loops: CDR1 SGHAT, CDR2 FQNNGV. The CDR3 nucleotides read TGTGCCAGCAGCTCCGCAGCCACAGGGCGCACTGAAGCTTTCTTT. Its protein product is CASSSAATGRTEAFF. The full variable domain, rest sourced from reference TRBV11-2 and TRBJ1-1, is EAGVAQSPRYKIIEKRQSVAFWCNPISGHATLYWYQQILGQGPKLLIQFQNNGVVDDSQLPKDRFSAERLKGVDSTLKIQPAKLEDSAVYLCASSSAATGRTEAFFGQGTRLTVV.

The V gene is TRBV7-8, the J gene TRBJ2-1, with D perhaps TRBD2 (5 bases). This CDR3 comprises 14 residues. Per the germline V gene, CDR1 is SGHVS and CDR2 is FQNEAQ. The V gene lost 0 bases and the J gene lost 6 bases, with 9 bases spanning the gap. The CDR3 loop is CASSLAIASNEQFF. In nucleotides, the CDR3 is TGTGCCAGCAGCTTAGCAATAGCGAGCAATGAGCAGTTCTTC.

The chain uses TRBV7-7 and TRBJ2-1, with TRBD2 matching 10 bases. Trimming at V came to 1 base and at J to 2 bases, leaving 5 bases not matched to a gene. This CDR3 region has 17 residues. CDR1 is SSHAT, CDR2 FNYEAQ, per germline (reference sequence). CDR3: CASSLDGAGGTYNEQFF. CDR3 bases: TGTGCCAGCAGCTTAGATGGAGCGGGAGGGACCTACAATGAGCAGTTCTTC.

The V and J genes are TRBV7-9 and TRBJ2-1; D is uncertain. V lost 4 bases and J 7 bases, leaving 8 bases between the germline ends. The CDR3 has 12 residues. The V gene's germline CDR1 is SEHNR and CDR2 FQNEAQ (reference sequence). The CDR3 DNA is TGTGCCAGCAGCTACGGTCAAAATGAGCAGTTCTTC. Its translation is CASSYGQNEQFF.

The chain uses TRBV28 and TRBJ2-6; D perhaps matches TRBD2 (5 bases). Per the germline V gene, CDR1 is MDHEN and CDR2 is SYDVKM. Trimming removed 7 bases from V and 0 bases from J, with 10 bases in between. The CDR3 runs 15 residues. CDR3 DNA sequence: TGTGCCAGCAAGGGCGGACTCTCTGGGGCCAACGTCCTGACTTTC. Translation gives CASKGGLSGANVLTF.

The gene calls are TRBV4-3 and TRBJ1-2; D gene unclear. The CDR3 length is 15 residues. Germline V gene lookup returns CDR1 LGHNA and CDR2 YSLEER. The V and J ends lost 4 bases and 4 bases respectively, with 16 bases between them. The CDR3 here is CASSRRPAGRYGYTF. For the CDR3, the DNA is TGCGCCAGCAGCCGTCGGCCCGCGGGCCGCTATGGCTACACCTTC.

This clone has a single count. The chain couples TRBV13 to TRBJ2-4; TRBD1 matches 7 bases. The CDR3 runs 19 residues. Germline trimming cut 3 bases from V and 0 bases from J; bases unmatched to any gene: 14. Germline CDR1 and CDR2: PRHDT and FYEKMQ (reference sequence). CDR3 coding DNA: TGTGCCAGCAGCTTTACGGGACAGCGATATCCTGTAGCCAAAAACATTCAGTACTTC. Its protein is CASSFTGQRYPVAKNIQYF.

The chain joins TRBV5-5 to TRBJ2-7; D call uncertain. CDR1 and CDR2 from the germline V gene are SGHKS and YYEKEE (reference sequence). V shed 4 bases and J shed 5 bases, with 13 bases lying between them. This CDR3 contains 13 residues. DNA for the CDR3: TGTGCCAGCAGCAACCCTAGGATAGACGAGCAGTACTTC. Encoded protein: CASSNPRIDEQYF.

This chain's CDR3 is CASSGGQGWTEKLFF. The CDR3 DNA sequence: TGTGCCAGCAGCGGTGGACAGGGCTGGACTGAAAAACTGTTTTTT. The rearrangement uses TRBV9 and TRBJ1-4; 8 bases match TRBD1. Germline V lookup: CDR1 SGDLS, CDR2 YYNGEE. The CDR3 is 15 amino acids. The J segment lost 7 bases and the V segment lost 3 bases, leaving 8 bases of the junction unmatched.

V gene TRBV19 combines with J gene TRBJ1-2, with TRBD1 matching 12 bases. This CDR3 has 17 amino acids. With 7 bases clipped from V and 4 bases from J, the junction kept 13 bases outside the gene matches. CDR1 and CDR2 (germline): LNHDA, SQIVND (reference sequence). CDR3 sequence (DNA): TGTGCCAGTAACGATGCGGGACAGGGGGCACCCGGCTATGGCTACACCTTC. Its translation: CASNDAGQGAPGYGYTF.

This rearrangement joins TRBV30 to TRBJ2-2; D may be TRBD1 (6 bases). V was cut by 7 bases and J by 1 base, with 19 bases left in between. CDR1 and CDR2 (germline): GTSNPN, SVGIG (reference sequence). The CDR3 length is 16 residues. In DNA, the CDR3 is TGTGCCTCCACGATACGGGAACAGGGGAACACCGGGGAGCTGTTTTTT. Translation gives CASTIREQGNTGELFF.

The chain is built from TRBV6-1 and TRBJ1-2; the D is unclear. The CDR3 sequence is 12 residues long. Germline V gene sequence: CDR1 MNHNS, CDR2 SASEGT. Trimming cost V 8 bases and J 7 bases, with 14 bases left between them. The CDR3, as DNA: TGTGCCAGCGGTAACATGTATGGTGGCTACACCTTC. It translates to CASGNMYGGYTF.

The V call is TRBV5-1, the J call TRBJ2-1; TRBD2 matches 10 bases. After removal of 4 bases from V and 0 bases from J, the junction contained 7 bases not matched to a gene. The germline gives CDR1 SGHRS, CDR2 YFSETQ. The length of the CDR3 is 17 residues. As DNA, the CDR3 is TGCGCCAGCAGCGCCGGACTAGCGGCGAGCTCCTACAATGAGCAGTTCTTC. Amino acid sequence: CASSAGLAASSYNEQFF.

The rearrangement uses TRBV5-1 and TRBJ1-3, with D maybe TRBD1 (5 bases). Trimming cost V 0 bases and J 1 base, with 17 bases left between them. Looked up from germline, CDR1 is SGHRS and CDR2 is YFSETQ. The CDR3 sequence is 18 residues long. CDR3 protein: CASSLGAYRQTSGNTIYF. As DNA, the CDR3 is TGCGCCAGCAGCTTGGGGGCCTATCGACAGACTTCTGGAAACACCATATATTTT.